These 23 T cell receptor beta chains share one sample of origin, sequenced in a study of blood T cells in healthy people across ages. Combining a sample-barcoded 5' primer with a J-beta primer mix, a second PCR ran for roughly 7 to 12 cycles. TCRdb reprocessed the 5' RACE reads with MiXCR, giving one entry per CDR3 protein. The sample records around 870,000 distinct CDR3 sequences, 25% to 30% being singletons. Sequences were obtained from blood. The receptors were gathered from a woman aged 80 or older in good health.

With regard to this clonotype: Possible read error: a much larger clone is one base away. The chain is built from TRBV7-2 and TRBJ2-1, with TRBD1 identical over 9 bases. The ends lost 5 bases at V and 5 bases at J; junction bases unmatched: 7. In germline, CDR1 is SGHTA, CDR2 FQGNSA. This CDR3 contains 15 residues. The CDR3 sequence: CASSAGQGRDNEQFF. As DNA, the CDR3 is TGTGCCAGCAGCGCGGGACAGGGCAGGGACAATGAGCAGTTCTTC. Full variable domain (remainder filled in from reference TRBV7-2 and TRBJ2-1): GAGVSQSPSNKVTEKGKDVELRCDPISGHTALYWYRQSLGQGLEFLIYFQGNSAPDKSGLPSDRFSAERTGGSVSTLTIQRTQQEDSAVYLCASSAGQGRDNEQFFGPGTRLTVL.

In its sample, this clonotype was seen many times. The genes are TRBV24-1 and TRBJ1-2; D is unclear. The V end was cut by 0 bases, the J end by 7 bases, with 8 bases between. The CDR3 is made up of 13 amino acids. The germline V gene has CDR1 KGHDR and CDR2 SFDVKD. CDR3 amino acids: CATSDLGIGGYTF. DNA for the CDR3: TGTGCCACCAGTGATTTGGGGATCGGTGGCTACACCTTC.

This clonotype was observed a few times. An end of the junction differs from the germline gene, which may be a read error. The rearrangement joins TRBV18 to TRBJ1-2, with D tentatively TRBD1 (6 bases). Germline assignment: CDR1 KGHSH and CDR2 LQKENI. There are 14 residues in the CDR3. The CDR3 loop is CASPPQQGSDGYTF. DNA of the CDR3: TGTGCCAGCCCACCCCAACAGGGCTCCGACGGCTACACCTTC.

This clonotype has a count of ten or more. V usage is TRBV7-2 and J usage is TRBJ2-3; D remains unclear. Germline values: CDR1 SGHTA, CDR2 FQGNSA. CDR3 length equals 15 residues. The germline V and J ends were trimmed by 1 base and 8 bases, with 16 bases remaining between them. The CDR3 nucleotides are TGTGCCAGCAGCTTAGTTCTTAGGGCAGGTGGTACGCAGTATTTT. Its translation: CASSLVLRAGGTQYF.

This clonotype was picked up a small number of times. CDR3 nucleotides: TGTGCCAGCACTGGACAGGGGGGTGAAAAACTGTTTTTT. Residues: CASTGQGGEKLFF. The rearrangement joins TRBV12-3 or TRBV12-4 to TRBJ1-4, with 10 bases matching TRBD1. The V gene end was trimmed by 7 bases and the J gene end by 7 bases; junction bases not matched to a gene: 3. The CDR3 runs 13 residues.

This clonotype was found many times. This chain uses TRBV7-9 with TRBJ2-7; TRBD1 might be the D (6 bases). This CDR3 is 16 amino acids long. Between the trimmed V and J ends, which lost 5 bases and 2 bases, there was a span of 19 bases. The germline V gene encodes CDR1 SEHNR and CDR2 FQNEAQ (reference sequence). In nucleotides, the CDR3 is TGTGCCAGCAGCCCCAAAAACCGGGACACAACCTACGAGCAGTACTTC. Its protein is CASSPKNRDTTYEQYF.

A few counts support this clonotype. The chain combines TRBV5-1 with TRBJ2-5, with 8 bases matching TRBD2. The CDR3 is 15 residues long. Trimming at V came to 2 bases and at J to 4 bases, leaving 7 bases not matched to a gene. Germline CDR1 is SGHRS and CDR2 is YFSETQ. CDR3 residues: CASSFLGGGGETQYF. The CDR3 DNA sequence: TGCGCCAGCAGCTTCCTCGGGGGGGGTGGAGAGACCCAGTACTTC.

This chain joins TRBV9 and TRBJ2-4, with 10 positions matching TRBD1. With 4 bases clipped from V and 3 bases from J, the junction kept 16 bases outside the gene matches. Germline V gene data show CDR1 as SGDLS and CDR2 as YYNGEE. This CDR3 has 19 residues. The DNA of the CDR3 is TGTGCCAGCAGCCCCACGGGCCCCCTGGACAGGGGGGGCAAAAACATTCAGTACTTC. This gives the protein CASSPTGPLDRGGKNIQYF.

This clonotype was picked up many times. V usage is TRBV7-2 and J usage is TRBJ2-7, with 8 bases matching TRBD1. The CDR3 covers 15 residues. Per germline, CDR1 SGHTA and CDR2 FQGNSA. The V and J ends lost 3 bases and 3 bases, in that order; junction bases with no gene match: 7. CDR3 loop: CASSLDATGVYEQYF. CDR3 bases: TGTGCCAGCAGCTTGGACGCGACAGGGGTCTACGAGCAGTACTTC.

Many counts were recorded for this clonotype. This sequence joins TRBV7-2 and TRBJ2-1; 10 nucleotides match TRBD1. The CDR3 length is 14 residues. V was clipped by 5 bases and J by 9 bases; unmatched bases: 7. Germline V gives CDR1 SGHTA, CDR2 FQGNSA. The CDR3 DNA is TGTGCCAGCAGCATCCCGACAGGGGGCGTTGAGCAGTTCTTC. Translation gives CASSIPTGGVEQFF.

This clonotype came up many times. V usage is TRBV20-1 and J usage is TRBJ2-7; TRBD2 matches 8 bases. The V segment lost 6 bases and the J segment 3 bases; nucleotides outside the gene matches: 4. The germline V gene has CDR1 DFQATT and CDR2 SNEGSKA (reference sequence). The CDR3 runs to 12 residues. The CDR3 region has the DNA TGCAGTGCCGGGGGGGAAGGCTACGAGCAGTACTTC. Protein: CSAGGEGYEQYF.

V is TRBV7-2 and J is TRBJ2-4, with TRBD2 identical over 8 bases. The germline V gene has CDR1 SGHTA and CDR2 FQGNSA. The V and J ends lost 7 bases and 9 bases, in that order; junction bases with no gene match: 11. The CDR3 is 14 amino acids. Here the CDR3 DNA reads TGTGCCAGCAACCCGCCCGGGACTAGGTCCATTCAGTACTTC. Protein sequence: CASNPPGTRSIQYF.

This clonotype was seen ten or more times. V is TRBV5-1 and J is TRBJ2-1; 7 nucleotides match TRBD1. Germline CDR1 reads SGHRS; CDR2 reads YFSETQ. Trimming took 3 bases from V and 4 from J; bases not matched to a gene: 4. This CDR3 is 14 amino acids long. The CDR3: CASSSGTEYNEQFF. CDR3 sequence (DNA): TGCGCCAGCAGCTCCGGGACAGAGTACAATGAGCAGTTCTTC.

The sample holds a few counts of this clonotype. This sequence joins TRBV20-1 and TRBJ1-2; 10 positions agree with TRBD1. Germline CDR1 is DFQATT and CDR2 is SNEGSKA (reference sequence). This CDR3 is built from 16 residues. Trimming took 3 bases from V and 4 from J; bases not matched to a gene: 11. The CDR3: CSASFGTGENSYGYTF. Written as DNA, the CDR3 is TGCAGTGCTAGTTTTGGGACAGGGGAAAATAGCTATGGCTACACCTTC.

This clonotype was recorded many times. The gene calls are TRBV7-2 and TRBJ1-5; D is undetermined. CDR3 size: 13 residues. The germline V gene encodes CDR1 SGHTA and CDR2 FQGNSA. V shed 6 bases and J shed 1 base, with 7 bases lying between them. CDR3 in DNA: TGTGCCAGCAGTTCGCGAAGCAATCAGCCCCAGCATTTT. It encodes CASSSRSNQPQHF. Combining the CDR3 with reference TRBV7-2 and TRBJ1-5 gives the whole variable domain GAGVSQSPSNKVTEKGKDVELRCDPISGHTALYWYRQSLGQGLEFLIYFQGNSAPDKSGLPSDRFSAERTGGSVSTLTIQRTQQEDSAVYLCASSSRSNQPQHFGDGTRLSIL.

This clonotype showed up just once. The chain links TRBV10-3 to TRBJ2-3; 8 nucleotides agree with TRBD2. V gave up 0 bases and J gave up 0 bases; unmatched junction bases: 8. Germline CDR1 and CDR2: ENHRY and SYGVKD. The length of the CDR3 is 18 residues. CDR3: CAISESRTSGGSTDTQYF. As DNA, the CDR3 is TGTGCCATCAGTGAGTCGAGGACCAGCGGGGGTAGCACAGATACGCAGTATTTT.

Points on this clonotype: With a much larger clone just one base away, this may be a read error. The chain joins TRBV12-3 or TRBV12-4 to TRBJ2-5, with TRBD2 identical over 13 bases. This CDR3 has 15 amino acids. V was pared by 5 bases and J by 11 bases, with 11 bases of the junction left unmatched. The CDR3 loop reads CASSTGTSGAIGQYF. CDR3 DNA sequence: TGTGCCAGCAGTACCGGGACTAGCGGGGCAATCGGGCAGTACTTC.

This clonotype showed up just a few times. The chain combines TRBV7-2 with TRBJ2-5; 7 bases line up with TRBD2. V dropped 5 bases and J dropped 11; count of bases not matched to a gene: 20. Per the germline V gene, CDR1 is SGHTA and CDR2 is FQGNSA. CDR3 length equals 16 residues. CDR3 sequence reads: CASSIGLQAGRNEQYF. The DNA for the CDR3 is TGTGCCAGCAGCATCGGACTTCAAGCGGGGAGGAATGAGCAGTACTTC.

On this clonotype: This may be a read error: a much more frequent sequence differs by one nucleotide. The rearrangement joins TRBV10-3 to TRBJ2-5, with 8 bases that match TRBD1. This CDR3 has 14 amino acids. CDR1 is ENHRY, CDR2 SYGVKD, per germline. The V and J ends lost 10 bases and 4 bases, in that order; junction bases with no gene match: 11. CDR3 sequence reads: CATSTGGLGETQYF. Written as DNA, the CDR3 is TGTGCCACCAGCACAGGGGGTTTGGGAGAGACCCAGTACTTC.

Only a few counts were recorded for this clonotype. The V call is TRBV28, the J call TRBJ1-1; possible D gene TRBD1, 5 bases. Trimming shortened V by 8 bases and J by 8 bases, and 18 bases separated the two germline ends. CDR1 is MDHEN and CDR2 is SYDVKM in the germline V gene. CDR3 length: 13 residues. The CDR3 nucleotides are TGTGCCAGCCGCAACTCGGGACCGCGCGAAGCTTTCTTT. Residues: CASRNSGPREAFF.

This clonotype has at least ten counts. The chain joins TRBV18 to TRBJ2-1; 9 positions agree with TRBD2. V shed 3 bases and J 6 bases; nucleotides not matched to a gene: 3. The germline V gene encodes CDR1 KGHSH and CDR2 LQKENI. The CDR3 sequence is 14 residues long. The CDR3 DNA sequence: TGTGCCAGCTCACCTCGCGGGGGGGCCAATGAGCAGTTCTTC. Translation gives CASSPRGGANEQFF. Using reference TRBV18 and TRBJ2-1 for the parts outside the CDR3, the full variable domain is NAGVMQNPRHLVRRRGQEARLRCSPMKGHSHVYWYRQLPEEGLKFMVYLQKENIIDESGMPKERFSAEFPKEGPSILRIQQVVRGDSAAYFCASSPRGGANEQFFGPGTRLTVL.

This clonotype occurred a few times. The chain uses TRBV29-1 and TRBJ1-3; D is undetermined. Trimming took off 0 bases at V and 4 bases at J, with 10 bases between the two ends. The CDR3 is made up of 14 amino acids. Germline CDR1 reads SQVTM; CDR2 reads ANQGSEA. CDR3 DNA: TGCAGCGTTGAAGATCCGGTTCGCGGAAACACCATATATTTT. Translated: CSVEDPVRGNTIYF.

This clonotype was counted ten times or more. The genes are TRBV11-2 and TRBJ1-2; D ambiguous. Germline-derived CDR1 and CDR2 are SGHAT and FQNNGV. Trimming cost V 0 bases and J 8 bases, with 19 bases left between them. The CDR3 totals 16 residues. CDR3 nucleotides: TGTGCCAGCAGCTTAGATAGGGTTTTGGGGTTCGGAGGCTACACCTTC. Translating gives CASSLDRVLGFGGYTF.